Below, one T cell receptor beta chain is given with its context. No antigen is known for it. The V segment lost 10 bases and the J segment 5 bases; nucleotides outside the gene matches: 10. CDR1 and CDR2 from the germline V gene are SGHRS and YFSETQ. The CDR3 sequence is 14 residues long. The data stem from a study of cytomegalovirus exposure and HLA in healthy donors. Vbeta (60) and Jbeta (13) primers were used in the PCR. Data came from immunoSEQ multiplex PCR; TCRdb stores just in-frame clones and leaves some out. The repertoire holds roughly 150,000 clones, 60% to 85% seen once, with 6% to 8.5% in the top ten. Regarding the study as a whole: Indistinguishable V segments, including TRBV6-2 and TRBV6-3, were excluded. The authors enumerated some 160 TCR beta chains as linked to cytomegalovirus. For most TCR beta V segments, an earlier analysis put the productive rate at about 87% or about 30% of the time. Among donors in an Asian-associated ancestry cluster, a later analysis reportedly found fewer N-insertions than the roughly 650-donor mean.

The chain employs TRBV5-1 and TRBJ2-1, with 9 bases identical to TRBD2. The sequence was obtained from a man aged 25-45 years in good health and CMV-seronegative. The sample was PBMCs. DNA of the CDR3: TGCGCCGGGGCGTGGGCTAGCGGGGACAATGAGCAGTTCTTC. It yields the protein CAGAWASGDNEQFF.